The rows below give T cell receptor beta chains drawn from one sample of a study of OX40 agonist ivuxolimab in advanced cancers. Here immunoSEQ multiplex PCR was the method, and the copy in TCRdb shows in-frame clones only, minus some. The sample carries roughly 99,000 clones, around 93% recorded once. The input for sequencing was CD4+ or CD8+ T cells sorted from blood, taken in a trial of the OX40 agonist ivuxolimab. Receptor source: an adult with an advanced solid tumor such as melanoma, head and neck, liver or kidney cancer. Both conserved end residues are part of each CDR3. The D gene is left open where the match is weak. The size field is filled for only some rows; it gives once, few, many or a size class.

>TRBD1|once|TRBJ2-3|TRBV30
TGTGCCTGGAGTGTAGGGACAGGGAAAACGTCGAATACGCAGTATTTT
CAWSVGTGKTSNTQYF
>TRBD2|NA|TRBJ2-3|TRBV30
TGTGCCTGGACTTTAGGACTAGCGGGAGGGAGAGATACGCAGTATTTT
CAWTLGLAGGRDTQYF
>TRBD2|NA|TRBJ2-3|TRBV6-4
TGTGCCAGCAGTGTATCTAGCGGGAGTTTCCCACACGATACGCAGTATTTT
CASSVSSGSFPHDTQYF
>NA|NA|TRBJ2-6|TRBV7-6
TGTGCCAGCAGCTTAGGGGGGCACTCTGGGGCCAACGTCCTGACTTTC
CASSLGGHSGANVLTF
>NA|NA|TRBJ2-1|TRBV7-2
TGTGCCAGCAGCTTCGGGCCCGGCTACAGTGAGCAGTTCTTC
CASSFGPGYSEQFF
>TRBD2|NA|TRBJ2-2|TRBV19
TGTGCCAGTAGTAGGGAGCGGGAGCCCACCGGGGAGCTGTTTTTT
CASSREREPTGELFF
>NA|NA|TRBJ2-1|TRBV14
TGTGCCAGCAGCCCCTCTGGCCTAGAAGATTATTTCAATGAGCAGTTCTTC
CASSPSGLEDYFNEQFF
>NA|NA|TRBJ1-4|TRBV4-2
TGTGCCAGCAGGTCGTCTGGGGGGGTGGCTAATGAAAAACTGTTTTTT
CASRSSGGVANEKLFF
>NA|NA|TRBJ1-3|TRBV10-3
TGTGCCATCAGTGAGACCTATCCGGGACCCTTCTCTGGAAACACCATATATTTT
CAISETYPGPFSGNTIYF
>NA|NA|TRBJ2-7|TRBV7-9
TGTGCCAGCAGCACCGGGACAACCGTCTACGAGCAGTACTTC
CASSTGTTVYEQYF
>NA|NA|TRBJ2-2|TRBV7-3
TGTGCCAGCAGCATCAGTTCCACCGGGGAGCTGTTTTTT
CASSISSTGELFF
>TRBD2|NA|TRBJ2-7|TRBV11-2
TGTGCCAGCAGCTTAAGGTCTAGCGGGAGCTACGAGCAGTACTTC
CASSLRSSGSYEQYF
>NA|NA|TRBJ1-2|TRBV11-2
TGTGCCAGCAGCCTGGGGTCAGAGGCTTACTATGGCTACACCTTC
CASSLGSEAYYGYTF
>TRBD1|NA|TRBJ2-7|TRBV28
TGTGCCAGCAGTGGCTCAGGGGGCTCCTACGAGCAGTACTTC
CASSGSGGSYEQYF
>NA|few|TRBJ1-5|TRBV2
TGTGCCAGCAGTGGCCCCCGCGGTCAGCCCCAGCATTTT
CASSGPRGQPQHF
>NA|NA|TRBJ1-4|TRBV2
TGTGCCAGCAGTCTGCAGGGGTACGAGGAAAAACTGTTTTTT
CASSLQGYEEKLFF
>NA|NA|TRBJ2-1|TRBV19
TGTGCCAGTAGTGCCAGGGGGACTGGGAACTACAATGAGCAGTTCTTC
CASSARGTGNYNEQFF
>NA|NA|TRBJ2-7|TRBV7-3
TGTGCCAGCAGCCGACAAAGGGGTCTCGAGCAGTACTTC
CASSRQRGLEQYF
>TRBD1|NA|TRBJ2-7|TRBV12-5
TGTGCTAGTGGCCGCGACAGGGGGCTCTACGAGCAGTACTTC
CASGRDRGLYEQYF
>NA|NA|TRBJ2-5|TRBV18
TGTGCCAGCTCACCACAGGACAGCATAGGAGAGACCCAGTACTTC
CASSPQDSIGETQYF
>TRBD1|NA|TRBJ2-7|TRBV7-2
TGTGCCAGCAGCTTAGTAGGGACAGGCCCCTACGAGCAGTACTTC
CASSLVGTGPYEQYF
>NA|once|TRBJ2-7|TRBV2
TGTGCCAGCAGGGAGGGGTCCTCCTACGAGCAGTACTTC
CASREGSSYEQYF
>TRBD1|NA|TRBJ1-1|TRBV9
TGTGCCAGCAGCAAGTCGACAGGGATGGGAACTGAAGCTTTCTTT
CASSKSTGMGTEAFF
>NA|NA|TRBJ2-7|TRBV28
TGTGCCAGCAGGATCGACGGAGAGGGGCAGTACTTC
CASRIDGEGQYF
>NA|NA|TRBJ2-2|TRBV28
TGTGCCAGCAGTTGGGGCGATGGGACCGGGGAGCTGTTTTTT
CASSWGDGTGELFF
>NA|NA|TRBJ2-7|TRBV4-3
TGCGCCAGCAGCCAAGATACCGGGGTCCACGAGCAGTACTTC
CASSQDTGVHEQYF
>TRBD1|NA|TRBJ2-7|TRBV19
TGTGCCAGTAGTATAGGCCGGGACAGGGGCTACGAGCAGTACTTC
CASSIGRDRGYEQYF
>TRBD2|once|TRBJ2-1|TRBV11-2
TGTGCCAGCAGCATAGGGACTAGCGGGGCCAGCTTCTTCTTC
CASSIGTSGASFFF
>NA|NA|TRBJ2-1|TRBV18
TGTGCCAGCTCACCACCAACTCACAATGAGCAGTTCTTC
CASSPPTHNEQFF
>TRBD2|NA|TRBJ2-1|TRBV27
TGTGCCAGCAGTTTAAGAGGGACTAGCGTAAATCATGAGCAGTTCTTC
CASSLRGTSVNHEQFF
>TRBD1|NA|TRBJ1-1|TRBV19
TGTGCCAGTAGTACCGACAGGGGTGGGACTGAAGCTTTCTTT
CASSTDRGGTEAFF
>TRBD2|NA|TRBJ2-5|TRBV9
TGTGCCAGCAGCTCGGGACTAGCGGGAGGGTTAGGAGAAGAGACCCAGTACTTC
CASSSGLAGGLGEETQYF
>TRBD2|NA|TRBJ2-1|TRBV4-2
TGTGCCAGCAGCCAAGCTCACCTAGCGGGAAATCTGGATGAGCAGTTCTTC
CASSQAHLAGNLDEQFF
>NA|once|TRBJ1-3|TRBV6-1
TGTGCCAGCATTGGTAGGAGTCTCGGAAACACCATATATTTT
CASIGRSLGNTIYF
>NA|NA|TRBJ1-5|TRBV10-2
TGCGCCAGCGGAGGAGATCTACCTAGCAATCAGCCCCAGCATTTT
CASGGDLPSNQPQHF
>TRBD1|NA|TRBJ1-5|TRBV19
TGTGCCAGTAGTATAGGTACAGGGGGCGGTCAGCCCCAGCATTTT
CASSIGTGGGQPQHF
>NA|NA|TRBJ1-2|TRBV28
TGTGCCAGCGGAATCGCAGTCTCTAACTATGGCTACACCTTC
CASGIAVSNYGYTF
>NA|NA|TRBJ1-5|TRBV19
TGTGCCAGTAGTTTACTCGGGGGGCGGAACAATCAGCCCCAGCATTTT
CASSLLGGRNNQPQHF
>NA|once|TRBJ2-7|TRBV28
TGTGCCAGCAGTCAGCCGAGACAAGAGCAGTACTTC
CASSQPRQEQYF
>TRBD2|NA|TRBJ2-7|TRBV9
TGTGCCAGCAGCGTAGCAGCGGGGTCCTACGAGCAGTACTTC
CASSVAAGSYEQYF
>TRBD2|NA|TRBJ2-2|TRBV28
TGTGCCAGCAGTCTGGGACTAGCGGGCGATCCCGGGGAGCTGTTTTTT
CASSLGLAGDPGELFF
>TRBD2|NA|TRBJ2-3|TRBV27
TGTGCCAGCAGTTCCCTATTAGCAGCGGGAGTCACAGATACGCAGTATTTT
CASSSLLAAGVTDTQYF
>NA|NA|TRBJ1-2|TRBV9
TGTGCCAGCAGCGTAGCTACAATAGGCAGGGGAGGTTATGGCTACACCTTC
CASSVATIGRGGYGYTF
>TRBD1|NA|TRBJ2-2|TRBV5-6
TGTGCCGGCAGCGTATGGACAGGGGTCGGCACCGGGGAGCTGTTTTTT
CAGSVWTGVGTGELFF
>NA|NA|TRBJ2-2|TRBV2
TGTGCCAGCAGGAGGAGGAACACCGGGGAGCTGTTTTTT
CASRRRNTGELFF